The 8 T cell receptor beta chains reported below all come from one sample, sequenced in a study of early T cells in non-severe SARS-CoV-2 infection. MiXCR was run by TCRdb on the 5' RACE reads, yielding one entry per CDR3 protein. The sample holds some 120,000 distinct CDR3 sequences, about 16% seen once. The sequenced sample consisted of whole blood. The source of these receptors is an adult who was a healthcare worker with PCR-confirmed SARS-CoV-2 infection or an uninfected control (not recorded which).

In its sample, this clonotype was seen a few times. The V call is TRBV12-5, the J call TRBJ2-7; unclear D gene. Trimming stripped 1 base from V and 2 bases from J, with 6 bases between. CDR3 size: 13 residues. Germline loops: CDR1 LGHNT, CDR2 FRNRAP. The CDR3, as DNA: TGTGCTAGTGGTTTGGGGGGTACCTACGAGCAGTACTTC. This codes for CASGLGGTYEQYF.

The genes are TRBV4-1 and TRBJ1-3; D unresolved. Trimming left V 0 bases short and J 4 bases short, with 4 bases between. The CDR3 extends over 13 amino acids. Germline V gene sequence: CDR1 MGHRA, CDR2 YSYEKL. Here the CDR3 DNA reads TGCGCCAGCAGCCAAGATCTGGGAAACACCATATATTTT. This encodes CASSQDLGNTIYF.

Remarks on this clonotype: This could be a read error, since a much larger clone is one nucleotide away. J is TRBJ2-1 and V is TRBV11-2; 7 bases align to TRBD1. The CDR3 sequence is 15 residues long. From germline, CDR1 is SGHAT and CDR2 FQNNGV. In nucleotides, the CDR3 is TGTGCCAGCGGCTTGTCGGGACAGACCTACAATGAGCAGTTCTTC. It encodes CASGLSGQTYNEQFF.

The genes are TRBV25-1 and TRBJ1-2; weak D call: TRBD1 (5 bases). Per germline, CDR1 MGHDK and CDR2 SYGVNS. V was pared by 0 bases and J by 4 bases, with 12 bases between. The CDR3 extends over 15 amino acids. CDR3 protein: CASSEYGSQGYGYTF. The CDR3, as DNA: TGTGCCAGCAGTGAATATGGGTCCCAGGGCTATGGCTACACCTTC.

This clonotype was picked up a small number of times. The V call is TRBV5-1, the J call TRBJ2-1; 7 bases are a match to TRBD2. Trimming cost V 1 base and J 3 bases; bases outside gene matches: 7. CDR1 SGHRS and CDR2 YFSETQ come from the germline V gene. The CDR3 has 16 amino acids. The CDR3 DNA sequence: TGCGCCAGCAGCTTGTTATCGGCTAGCGGCTACAATGAGCAGTTCTTC. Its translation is CASSLLSASGYNEQFF.

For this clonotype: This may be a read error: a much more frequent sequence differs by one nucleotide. CDR3 DNA sequence: TGTGCCAGCAGCTTACCAGGGAACATCGGGGAGCTGTTTTTT. Protein product: CASSLPGNIGELFF. The V and J genes are TRBV7-2 and TRBJ2-2; D perhaps matches TRBD1 (5 bases). Germline V lookup: CDR1 SGHTA, CDR2 FQGNSA. The CDR3 runs 14 residues.

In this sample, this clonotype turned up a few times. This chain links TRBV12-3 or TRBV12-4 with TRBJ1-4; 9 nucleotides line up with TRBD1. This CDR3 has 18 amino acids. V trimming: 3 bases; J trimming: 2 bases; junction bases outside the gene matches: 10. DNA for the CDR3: TGTGCCAGCAGTTTTTCCGGGACAGGGAGTCGGACTAATGAAAAACTGTTTTTT. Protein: CASSFSGTGSRTNEKLFF.

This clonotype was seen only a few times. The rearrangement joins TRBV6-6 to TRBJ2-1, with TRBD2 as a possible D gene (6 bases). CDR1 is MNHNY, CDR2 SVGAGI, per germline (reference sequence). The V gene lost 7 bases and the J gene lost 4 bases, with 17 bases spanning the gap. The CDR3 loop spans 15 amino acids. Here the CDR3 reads CASTNRRDSYNEQFF. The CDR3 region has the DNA TGTGCCAGCACCAATAGGAGGGACTCGTACAATGAGCAGTTCTTC.